These 8 T cell receptor beta chains were sequenced from one sample in a study of T cell responses to AZD1222 COVID-19 vaccine. Libraries were prepared by immunoSEQ multiplex PCR; TCRdb keeps only in-frame clonotypes and omits some of them. Found here are more than 60,000 clones, 85% of them singletons; the top ten hold roughly a fifth. The specimen comprised peripheral blood, sampled on day 0 of AZD1222 vaccination. The receptors stem from an adult in good health.

This chain joins TRBV18 and TRBJ2-7; no definite D call. Germline-derived CDR1 and CDR2 are KGHSH and LQKENI. Trimming took off 2 bases at V and 4 bases at J, with 6 bases between the two ends. The CDR3 is made up of 12 amino acids. The CDR3 nucleotides are TGTGCCAGCTCACCATCCCCTTACGAGCAGTACTTC. This codes for CASSPSPYEQYF.

The chain is built from TRBV4-1 and TRBJ2-1, with TRBD2 identical over 8 bases. Germline V gives CDR1 MGHRA, CDR2 YSYEKL. The CDR3 has 15 amino acids. Germline trimming cut 2 bases from V and 8 bases from J; bases unmatched to any gene: 8. CDR3 sequence reads: CASSQIGTRRDEQFF. The CDR3 nucleotides read TGCGCCAGCAGCCAAATCGGGACTAGGAGGGATGAGCAGTTCTTC.

This CDR3 reads CASSLGAANSPLHF. The CDR3 DNA reads TGTGCCAGCAGTTTGGGGGCTGCGAATTCACCCCTCCACTTT. The chain uses TRBV27 and TRBJ1-6; a weak D match, TRBD1 (6 bases). CDR1 MNHEY and CDR2 SMNVEV come from the germline V gene (reference sequence). The CDR3 totals 14 residues. V lost 3 bases to trimming and J lost 7 bases, with 10 bases between them.

This clone was seen only once. Other DNA sequences in this sample translate to the same CDR3. The chain is built from TRBV15 and TRBJ2-3, with 8 bases lining up with TRBD1. The ends lost 3 bases at V and 4 bases at J; junction bases unmatched: 3. This CDR3 has 14 amino acids. Per germline, CDR1 LNHNV and CDR2 YYDKDF (reference sequence). In nucleotides, the CDR3 is TGTGCCACCAGCAGGGACAGGGCTGCAGATACGCAGTATTTT. It codes for CATSRDRAADTQYF.

The chain links TRBV5-6 to TRBJ1-1, with D possibly matching TRBD1 (6 bases). Germline V gives CDR1 SGHDT, CDR2 YYEEEE. V lost 2 bases to trimming and J lost 7 bases, with 15 bases between them. This CDR3 has 14 residues. Written as DNA, the CDR3 is TGTGCCAGCAGCTTACGGGGGGCAAGGGATGAAGCTTTCTTT. It specifies CASSLRGARDEAFF.

This clone occurred a few times. The J gene is TRBJ1-2, the V gene TRBV7-9, with TRBD1 matching over 10 bases. This CDR3 spans 15 amino acids. Germline V gives CDR1 SEHNR, CDR2 FQNEAQ (reference sequence). Trimming at V came to 5 bases and at J to 4 bases, leaving 7 bases not matched to a gene. In DNA, the CDR3 is TGTGCCAGCAGCCCCGGGACAGGGGATTCCTATGGCTACACCTTC. Its translation is CASSPGTGDSYGYTF. Variable domain in full (rest from reference TRBV7-9 and TRBJ1-2): DTGVSQNPRHKITKRGQNVTFRCDPISEHNRLYWYRQTLGQGPEFLTYFQNEAQLEKSRLLSDRFSAERPKGSFSTLEIQRTEQGDSAMYLCASSPGTGDSYGYTFGSGTRLTVV.

The rearrangement links TRBV28 to TRBJ1-5; D is possibly TRBD1 (6 bases). The CDR3 contains 12 residues. Germline CDR1 MDHEN, CDR2 SYDVKM. Between the trimmed V and J ends, which lost 5 bases and 7 bases, there was a span of 9 bases. CDR3 nucleotide sequence: TGTGCCAGCAGTACAGGGATCCAGCCCCAGCATTTT. This sequence encodes CASSTGIQPQHF.

The rearrangement uses TRBV5-1 and TRBJ2-3, with D possibly matching TRBD1 (6 bases). This CDR3 has 14 amino acids. The germline V gene has CDR1 SGHRS and CDR2 YFSETQ. Trimming removed 7 bases at V and 0 bases at J, with 12 bases between. The CDR3 loop is CASFSGVSTDTQYF. The CDR3 nucleotides are TGCGCCAGCTTCTCAGGGGTTAGCACAGATACGCAGTATTTT.